This T cell receptor (beta chain) was documented in a study of cytomegalovirus exposure and HLA in healthy donors. Study conclusions and caveats: A later analysis reported that several of the most significant clusters appeared to be linked to common viral pathogens, among them Epstein-Barr virus.

In its sample, this clone was seen a few times. Its antigen remains unknown. Different DNA sequences within this sample yield the same CDR3. The CDR3 runs 16 residues. Germline V gene sequence: CDR1 MNHEY, CDR2 SVGAGI. Germline trimming cut 2 bases from V and 8 bases from J; bases unmatched to any gene: 4. The PCR made use of 60 Vbeta and 13 Jbeta primers. Assay: immunoSEQ multiplex PCR; the TCRdb copy retains only in-frame clones and omits some. The data show about 260,000 clones, approximately 84% seen once. The chain couples TRBV6-5 to TRBJ2-1; 15 positions agree with TRBD2. Sequences were obtained from PBMCs. The TCR sequence derives from a middle-aged woman in good health and CMV-seropositive. CDR3: CASSYGGLAGGDEQFF. In DNA, the CDR3 is TGTGCCAGCAGTTACGGAGGACTAGCGGGAGGGGATGAGCAGTTCTTC.